This T cell receptor beta chain was documented in a study of blood T cell repertoires in COVID-19. The overall study: Specimens from acute and convalescent COVID-19 originated in the United States, Italy and Spain. PBMCs, B-cell-depleted T cells, or T cells were the source of the cDNA or gDNA that made up the material.

Germline V gene sequence: CDR1 GTSNPN, CDR2 SVGIG (reference sequence). This CDR3 comprises 11 residues. Trimming took 5 bases from V and 5 from J; bases not matched to a gene: 2. Methods used by the authors: For nucleated cells, counts were estimated from reference gene primer amplification. The data were produced by immunoSEQ multiplex PCR, yet TCRdb's version contains in-frame clones alone and is incomplete. The D gene and trimming were derived from the DNA, and the V and J assignments and clone size from that table. Among about 160,000 clones, roughly 93% were seen once, and the ten largest hold about 2.5%.

The sequence was obtained from a man in his late teens or twenties with acute or convalescent COVID-19. The sequencing input was peripheral blood. V and J are TRBV30 and TRBJ1-1; 7 bases map to TRBD1. CDR3 protein: CAWDRVTEAFF. CDR3 nucleotide sequence: TGTGCCTGGGACAGGGTAACTGAAGCTTTCTTT.